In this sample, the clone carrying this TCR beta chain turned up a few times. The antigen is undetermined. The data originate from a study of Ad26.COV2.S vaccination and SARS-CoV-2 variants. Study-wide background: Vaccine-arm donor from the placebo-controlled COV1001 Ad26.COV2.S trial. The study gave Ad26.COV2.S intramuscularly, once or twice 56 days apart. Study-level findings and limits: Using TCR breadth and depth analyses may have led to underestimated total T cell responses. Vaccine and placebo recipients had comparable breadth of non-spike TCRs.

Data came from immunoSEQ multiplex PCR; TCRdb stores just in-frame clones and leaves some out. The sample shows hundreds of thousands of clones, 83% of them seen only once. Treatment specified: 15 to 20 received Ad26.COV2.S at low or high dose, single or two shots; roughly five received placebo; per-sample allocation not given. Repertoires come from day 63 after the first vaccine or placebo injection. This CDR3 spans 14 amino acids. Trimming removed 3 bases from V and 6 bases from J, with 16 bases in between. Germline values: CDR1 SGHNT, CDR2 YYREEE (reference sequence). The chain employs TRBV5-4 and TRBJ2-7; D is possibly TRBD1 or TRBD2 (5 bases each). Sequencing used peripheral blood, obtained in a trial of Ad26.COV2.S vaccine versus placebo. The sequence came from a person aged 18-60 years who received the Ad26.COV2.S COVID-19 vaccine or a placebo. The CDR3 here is CASSSERIGGEQYF. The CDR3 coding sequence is TGTGCCAGCAGCTCCGAGCGAATTGGGGGCGAGCAGTACTTC.